This TCR beta chain is from a study of shared clonotypes between healthy human individuals (TCRdb year 2020). About the full investigation: The cohort comprised a couple of women and a few men aged 18 to 49 years. Between about 0.8 and 8.9 billion PBMCs per donor were obtained by leukapheresis. To increase sequencing depth and limit assay-specific biases, TCR repertoire library preparation and sequencing were carried out by different laboratories using diverse techniques. For each donor, CD4 naive and CD4 memory were each given three plates, CD8 naive was given two plates, and CD8 memory was given one plate. The study deeply sequenced blood TCR repertoires of five healthy adults to estimate repertoire size and the extent of clonotype sharing between individuals. The paper as a whole reports these results and caveats: Higher generation probabilities were observed for clonotypes shared by all four sorted-subset donors than for non-shared clonotypes. Pairwise subsampling indicated that sequencing depth was expected to affect the degree of clonotype sharing among donors. Because the study included only a small number of donors, the genetic and exposure-history diversity represented was limited. Across a handful of donors, roughly 5.4% of naive CD4, around 3.3% of naive CD8, 2.3% of memory CD4, and about 0.44% of memory CD8 clonotypes were shared. Sampling was restricted to blood, and TCR repertoires in tissues likely differ from the TCR repertoires found in blood. Even with the large sequencing depth, rarefaction of the sorted-subset datasets indicated that sequencing was incomplete. Estimated clonotype richness was generally larger for naive than for memory subsets.

Donors were healthy HIV-negative adults with no recently reported acute infections or vaccinations. Every donor was a Caucasian adult living in Nashville, Tennessee, USA. CD8 memory samples consisted of magnetically selected CD45RO+ cells combined with CCR7-negative CD45RA+ effector memory (TemRA) cells. Blood was collected by leukapheresis, and PBMCs were isolated by Ficoll-Histopaque density gradient centrifugation and then cryopreserved in liquid nitrogen vapor phase. Analytical flow cytometry was used to check the purity and quantity of every magnetically sorted T cell population. Genomic DNA was isolated from every sorted fraction and measured by UV absorbance on a Nanodrop 2000c. This clone was seen once. Its recognized antigen is unknown. Base-call qualities are not available, and no considerably larger clone is one nucleotide away. Using the deep immunoSEQ assay, multiplex PCR amplified TCR CDR3 regions from genomic DNA. Extracted genomic DNA from each cell subset was spread evenly across all wells of several immunoSEQ 96-well plates, with each plate serving as a replicate. Each replicate PCR for sorted subsets received 200 ng genomic DNA, equal to about 30,000 T cell genomes. Purified libraries were quantified with a Qubit 3.0 fluorometer, sized on a Bioanalyzer 2100, and re-quantified with the KAPA Library Quantification kit. A separate single-read 150-cycle Illumina NextSeq 550 flow cell was used to sequence each immunoSEQ 96-well plate. In the source study's methods: The immunoSEQ output contained only junctional sequences without quality scores, so filtering could not match that applied to full-length reads. Sequences were annotated with PyIR, a Python wrapper for IgBLAST v1.9, using IMGT germline references to assign V/J genes and CDR3. Reads were filtered out if the reads had weak V/J assignments (E-value above 1e-6), no CDR3, stop codons, out-of-frame junctions, or ambiguous translated residues. A V3J clonotype was defined by an identical inferred V gene, J gene, and CDR3 amino acid sequence. Percentage overlap between repertoires was calculated by dividing the number of shared unique clonotypes by the size of the smaller repertoire. Richness of each repertoire was evaluated using RTK rarefaction, the Chao1 estimator, and Recon v2.1 estimates of unobserved clonotypes. Generation probabilities were computed with OLGA for all TCRbeta clonotypes obtained by the gDNA method from several donors. As stored in TCRdb, this immuneACCESS dataset retains in-frame rearrangements with V and J assigned. A fraction of the clones does not appear; measured against another copy, unresolved V genes explain less than half of the discrepancy, and the remainder lacks a known reason. D and trimming come from the DNA, and the V and J calls and clone size come from that table. The sample includes 98,000 or so clones, with approximately 70% observed a single time. The ten largest clones add up to approximately 23% of the sample.

Including the terminal cysteine and phenylalanine, the CDR3 comprises 15 residues. Only the CDR3 portion is preserved as DNA: 45 bases, with reading frame beginning at the first base. From a lookup of the germline V gene (reference sequence), CDR1 and CDR2 are PRHDT and FYEKMQ. V lost 5 bases and J lost 5 bases, and the count of bases not matched to a germline gene is 12. The V and J segments used are TRBV13 and TRBJ2-7, with 7 junctional bases fitting TRBD1. The sequencing sample was made of memory CD8+ T cells sorted from blood. This sample's cell subset or site label indicates: CD45RO+ cells pooled with CCR7-negative TemRA cells. The sequence came from a young woman in good health. The nucleotide sequence is given as TGTGCCAGCAGCCCAACATTTCAAGGACAGGACGAGCAGTACTTC. This gives the protein CASSPTFQGQDEQYF.